The 14 T cell receptor beta chains given below trace back to one sample, sequenced in a study of lymphopenia after photon versus proton radiotherapy. Libraries were prepared by immunoSEQ multiplex PCR; TCRdb keeps only in-frame clonotypes and omits some of them. This sample has approximately 29,000 clones; over 75% occur once, and the top ten carry more than 14%. The input for sequencing was peripheral blood, taken from a patient treated with proton-based radiotherapy. The source is a woman between 65 and 79 years old with pancreatic cancer.

V gene TRBV6-1 combines with J gene TRBJ1-4; D gene uncertain. The CDR3 spans 12 residues. V lost 6 bases and J 5 bases, leaving 7 bases between the germline ends. Germline CDR1 and CDR2: MNHNS and SASEGT. DNA of the CDR3: TGTGCCAGCAGACTAGGGAATGAAAAACTGTTTTTT. Protein product: CASRLGNEKLFF.

This chain links TRBV14 with TRBJ2-3, with 7 bases matching TRBD1. Germline CDR1 SGHDN, CDR2 FVKESK. V dropped 4 bases and J dropped 0; count of bases not matched to a gene: 1. The CDR3 sequence is 14 residues long. In nucleotides, the CDR3 is TGTGCCAGCAGCCCGACAGGGAGCACAGATACGCAGTATTTT. Translated: CASSPTGSTDTQYF.

The chain recombines TRBV5-1 with TRBJ1-1; D perhaps matches TRBD1 (6 bases). This CDR3 region has 16 residues. Germline CDR1 SGHRS, CDR2 YFSETQ. Trimming shortened V by 6 bases and J by 7 bases, and 25 bases separated the two germline ends. Written as DNA, the CDR3 is TGCGCCAGCAACCAAACCCCCGGTAGGGGGTCAAGTGAAGCTTTCTTT. Amino acids: CASNQTPGRGSSEAFF. Full variable domain (missing parts from reference TRBV5-1 and TRBJ1-1): KAGVTQTPRYLIKTRGQQVTLSCSPISGHRSVSWYQQTPGQGLQFLFEYFSETQRNKGNFPGRFSGRQFSNSRSEMNVSTLELGDSALYLCASNQTPGRGSSEAFFGQGTRLTVV.

CDR3 nucleotide sequence: TGTGCCAGTAGTATGCCCTACAGGCTATCCGGGACTAGCGGGGTACCCCATACCGGGGAGCTGTTTTTT. This gives the protein CASSMPYRLSGTSGVPHTGELFF. This chain connects TRBV19 to TRBJ2-2, with TRBD2 identical over 13 bases. From germline, CDR1 is LNHDA and CDR2 SQIVND (reference sequence). V was pared by 3 bases and J by 5 bases, with 24 bases of the junction left unmatched. The CDR3 covers 23 residues.

The V call is TRBV4-3, the J call TRBJ2-7, with D possibly TRBD2 on 5 matching bases. Between the trimmed V and J ends, which lost 4 bases and 2 bases, there was a span of 9 bases. The CDR3 sequence is 13 residues long. In germline, CDR1 is LGHNA, CDR2 YSLEER. The CDR3 DNA sequence: TGCGCCAGCAGCCCAGGACTTACCTACGAGCAGTACTTC. It codes for CASSPGLTYEQYF.

This chain joins TRBV11-3 and TRBJ2-1, with D unclear. Looked up from germline, CDR1 is SGHNT and CDR2 is YENEEA. V lost 1 base and J lost 3, with 10 bases in between. CDR3 length: 15 residues. As DNA, the CDR3 is TGTGCCAGCAGCTTAGGGGGTGTCAGCTACAATGAGCAGTTCTTC. Its protein is CASSLGGVSYNEQFF. Full variable domain (remainder filled in from reference TRBV11-3 and TRBJ2-1): EAGVVQSPRYKIIEKKQPVAFWCNPISGHNTLYWYLQNLGQGPELLIRYENEEAVDDSQLPKDRFSAERLKGVDSTLKIQPAELGDSAVYLCASSLGGVSYNEQFFGPGTRLTVL.

This sequence joins TRBV19 and TRBJ2-5; D possibly matches TRBD1 or TRBD2 (5 bases each). Germline-derived CDR1 and CDR2 are LNHDA and SQIVND (reference sequence). This CDR3 spans 13 amino acids. The V end was cut by 6 bases, the J end by 7 bases, with 15 bases between. The DNA of the CDR3 is TGTGCCAGTAGCGGACGGGGCGGGTTGACCCAGTACTTC. It yields the protein CASSGRGGLTQYF. The whole variable domain, remainder taken from reference TRBV19 and TRBJ2-5, is DGGITQSPKYLFRKEGQNVTLSCEQNLNHDAMYWYRQDPGQGLRLIYYSQIVNDFQKGDIAEGYSVSREKKESFPLTVTSAQKNPTAFYLCASSGRGGLTQYFGPGTRLLVL.

The V and J genes are TRBV28 and TRBJ2-7, with a possible D match to TRBD2 (5 bases). The germline V and J ends were trimmed by 6 bases and 0 bases, with 9 bases remaining between them. Germline V CDR1 and CDR2: MDHEN, SYDVKM. This CDR3 spans 13 amino acids. CDR3 DNA sequence: TGTGCCAGCAGCCCGGGGTTCTCCTACGAGCAGTACTTC. This gives the protein CASSPGFSYEQYF.

The genes are TRBV7-9 and TRBJ2-1; D is possibly TRBD1 or TRBD2 (5 bases each). The CDR3 is 17 amino acids. CDR1 is SEHNR and CDR2 is FQNEAQ in the germline V gene (reference sequence). Between the trimmed V and J ends, which lost 5 bases and 5 bases, there was a span of 22 bases. The CDR3 nucleotides are TGTGCCAGCAGCCGTGCGGGTGTGGGGCTAGTCGACAATGAGCAGTTCTTC. Its protein product is CASSRAGVGLVDNEQFF.

The chain links TRBV5-1 to TRBJ2-1; TRBD1 might be the D (6 bases). This CDR3 has 13 amino acids. Germline values: CDR1 SGHRS, CDR2 YFSETQ. V dropped 4 bases and J dropped 5 bases, with 10 bases sitting between them. In nucleotides, the CDR3 is TGCGCCAGCAGCCTCGGGACAAACAATGAGCAGTTCTTC. This encodes CASSLGTNNEQFF.

The chain joins TRBV6-1 to TRBJ2-7; TRBD1 is a possible D gene (6 bases). The V gene lost 4 bases and the J gene lost 3 bases, with 16 bases spanning the gap. Germline V gene data show CDR1 as MNHNS and CDR2 as SASEGT. The CDR3 covers 15 residues. CDR3 sequence (DNA): TGTGCCAGCAGTGTGTCAACAGGGACCTACTACGAGCAGTACTTC. Protein: CASSVSTGTYYEQYF.

The rearrangement joins TRBV6-5 to TRBJ1-1, with D possibly matching TRBD1 (6 bases). From germline, CDR1 is MNHEY and CDR2 SVGAGI. V shed 5 bases and J shed 4 bases, with 11 bases lying between them. The CDR3 has 13 amino acids. The CDR3 DNA reads as TGTGCCAGCAGTAGGGGGGGGAGCACTGAAGCTTTCTTT. Translation gives CASSRGGSTEAFF.

In its sample, this clone was seen once. The chain is built from TRBV30 and TRBJ1-1; D is possibly TRBD1 (5 bases). The CDR3 extends over 14 amino acids. The V end lost 3 bases, the J end lost 4 bases, and 15 bases lay between the germline ends. The germline V gene encodes CDR1 GTSNPN and CDR2 SVGIG (reference sequence). The CDR3, as DNA: TGTGCCTGGAGGCCCCCAGGGCTGGGCACTGAAGCTTTCTTT. Protein: CAWRPPGLGTEAFF.

The V call is TRBV7-9, the J call TRBJ2-7; D is unclear. V lost 5 bases, J lost 5 bases, and 13 bases lay in between. This CDR3 contains 13 residues. Germline V lookup: CDR1 SEHNR, CDR2 FQNEAQ (reference sequence). CDR3: CASSHGPPDEQYF. CDR3 bases: TGTGCCAGCAGCCACGGACCGCCGGACGAGCAGTACTTC.